This passage covers 16 T cell receptor beta chains from one sample sequenced in a study of blood T cell repertoires in COVID-19. The assay was immunoSEQ multiplex PCR, and TCRdb's table has in-frame clones only and misses some. The sample gives 64,000 or so clones, roughly 93% of which show up once; around 1.5% is in the top ten. The sequenced sample was peripheral blood. The receptors derive from a human donor in a cohort sampled during active COVID-19.

CDR3 protein: CASSLDLGTGGAETQYF. The CDR3 DNA follows: TGCGCCAGCAGCCTAGACCTCGGGACAGGGGGCGCGGAGACCCAGTACTTC. The chain is built from TRBV5-1 and TRBJ2-5; 12 bases fit TRBD1. Germline values: CDR1 SGHRS, CDR2 YFSETQ. The V segment lost 4 bases and the J segment 5 bases; nucleotides outside the gene matches: 12. The CDR3 runs to 17 residues.

This chain uses TRBV6-5 with TRBJ1-5, with D possibly matching TRBD1 (5 bases). In germline, CDR1 is MNHEY, CDR2 SVGAGI. This CDR3 contains 15 residues. Trimming left V 6 bases short and J 4 bases short, with 16 bases between. CDR3 sequence (DNA): TGTGCCAGCAGCCGAAACCTCGGGGGGAATCAGCCCCAGCATTTT. Amino acid sequence: CASSRNLGGNQPQHF.

This clone was recorded once. This chain uses TRBV7-2 with TRBJ2-7; a possible D gene is TRBD2 (6 bases). Germline V gene sequence: CDR1 SGHTA, CDR2 FQGNSA. Trimming removed 8 bases at V and 5 bases at J, with 16 bases between. This CDR3 is built from 13 residues. CDR3 loop: CASGMRGLNEQYF. In DNA form, the CDR3 reads TGTGCCAGCGGAATGAGGGGACTTAACGAGCAGTACTTC.

This clone came up once. The chain carries TRBV10-1 and TRBJ2-1; 8 bases map to TRBD1. This CDR3 is built from 16 residues. Germline lookup yields CDR1 WNHNN and CDR2 SYGVQD (reference sequence). Losses at the gene ends were 7 bases for V and 0 bases for J; bases not matched to a gene: 8. CDR3 nucleotides: TGCGCCAGCAACCCGGACAGGGTAGGCTCCTACAATGAGCAGTTCTTC. This sequence encodes CASNPDRVGSYNEQFF.

The chain couples TRBV24-1 to TRBJ2-2, with 8 bases aligning to TRBD2. J gave up 5 bases and V 5 bases, and 6 bases lay outside the gene matches. Per germline, CDR1 KGHDR and CDR2 SFDVKD. This CDR3 is 15 amino acids long. The CDR3 here is CATSVSGSHTGELFF. In DNA form, the CDR3 reads TGTGCCACCAGTGTCAGCGGGAGTCATACCGGGGAGCTGTTTTTT.

The gene calls are TRBV18 and TRBJ1-5; TRBD1 agrees at 10 bases. Germline values: CDR1 KGHSH, CDR2 LQKENI. The CDR3 has 13 residues. With 3 bases clipped from V and 15 bases from J, the junction kept 8 bases outside the gene matches. CDR3: CASSPNRDRGGHF. The CDR3 DNA reads TGTGCCAGCTCACCCAACCGGGACAGGGGTGGGCATTTT.

The rearrangement joins TRBV25-1 to TRBJ2-7; 8 bases align to TRBD1. With V trimmed by 2 bases and J by 6 bases, 15 bases remained unmatched. Germline CDR1 MGHDK, CDR2 SYGVNS. The CDR3 is 17 residues long. In nucleotides, the CDR3 is TGTGCCAGCAGTGAAGGTAGGGGCCAGGGGGCGCGGGGCGAGCAGTACTTC. This encodes CASSEGRGQGARGEQYF.

This chain joins TRBV21-1 and TRBJ2-7; TRBD1, the table's D call, was not compared with the DNA. TRBV21-1 is a known pseudogene. The CDR3 extends over 16 amino acids. DNA of the CDR3: TGTACCAGCACCAACGAAGCAAACAGGGAGCGGTACGAGCAGTACTTC. Its protein is CTSTNEANRERYEQYF.

The V gene is TRBV3-1 (or the pseudogene TRBV3-2), the J gene TRBJ2-2; the D gene is possibly TRBD2 (6 bases). The CDR3 runs to 18 residues. Trimming cost V 1 base and J 2 bases, with 17 bases left between them. The V gene's germline CDR1 is LGHDT and CDR2 YNNKEL (reference sequence). Here the CDR3 DNA reads TGTGCCAGCAGCCAAGCGATTGTTAGCGGCTACAACACCGGGGAGCTGTTTTTT. This gives the protein CASSQAIVSGYNTGELFF.

V gene TRBV9 combines with J gene TRBJ1-1; 7 bases agree with TRBD1. Germline values: CDR1 SGDLS, CDR2 YYNGEE. The CDR3 has 14 amino acids. V lost 4 bases to trimming and J lost 3 bases; unmatched junction nucleotides: 6. The CDR3 DNA reads TGTGCCAGCAGCACCCGACAGGGAGACACTGAAGCTTTCTTT. It is translated as CASSTRQGDTEAFF.

The genes are TRBV12-3 or TRBV12-4 and TRBJ2-2; the D is unclear. V shed 6 bases and J shed 5 bases, with 10 bases lying between them. The CDR3 spans 13 residues. The CDR3 DNA reads as TGTGCCAGCAGCATCAGCGTAACCGGGGAGCTGTTTTTT. This sequence encodes CASSISVTGELFF.

The genes are TRBV4-1 and TRBJ1-6, with TRBD1 identical over 12 bases. The CDR3 spans 21 residues. Unmatched junction bases numbered 22, after V lost 4 bases and J lost 9 bases. Germline values: CDR1 MGHRA, CDR2 YSYEKL. The chain's CDR3 is CASSPGRAGQGALIGGSPLHF. CDR3 sequence (DNA): TGCGCCAGCAGCCCTGGTCGAGCGGGACAGGGGGCATTAATAGGGGGTTCACCCCTCCACTTT.

The V gene is TRBV11-3, the J gene TRBJ2-7, with 10 bases matching TRBD1. This CDR3 region has 15 residues. CDR1 and CDR2 (germline): SGHNT, YENEEA. V trimming: 5 bases; J trimming: 5 bases; junction bases outside the gene matches: 9. The chain's CDR3 is CASSPHLGQGNEQYF. The CDR3, as DNA: TGTGCCAGCAGCCCCCACTTGGGACAGGGGAACGAGCAGTACTTC.

The rearrangement joins TRBV28 to TRBJ2-2; D perhaps matches TRBD2 (6 bases). Germline V gene sequence: CDR1 MDHEN, CDR2 SYDVKM. Trimming pared 4 bases from V and 2 bases from J, leaving 8 bases between. The CDR3 consists of 14 residues. CDR3 DNA sequence: TGTGCCAGCAGTTCCGGGACTAACACCGGGGAGCTGTTTTTT. Protein sequence: CASSSGTNTGELFF.

The CDR3 nucleotides are TGTGCCATCAGTGCCGGGACAGAGACAGATACGCAGTATTTT. Translated: CAISAGTETDTQYF. J is TRBJ2-3 and V is TRBV10-3; the match to TRBD1 covers 7 bases. CDR1 ENHRY and CDR2 SYGVKD come from the germline V gene. CDR3 length equals 14 residues. V shed 4 bases, J shed 3 bases, and the junction held 4 bases outside the gene matches.

This sequence joins TRBV3-1 (or the pseudogene TRBV3-2) and TRBJ1-2, with TRBD1 identical over 7 bases. V lost 6 bases, J lost 8 bases, and 12 bases stayed unmatched. CDR1 is LGHDT and CDR2 is YNNKEL in the germline V gene (reference sequence). This CDR3 has 14 residues. The CDR3 here is CASSFGRGAGGYTF. CDR3 nucleotides: TGTGCCAGCAGTTTCGGCAGGGGGGCTGGCGGCTACACCTTC.